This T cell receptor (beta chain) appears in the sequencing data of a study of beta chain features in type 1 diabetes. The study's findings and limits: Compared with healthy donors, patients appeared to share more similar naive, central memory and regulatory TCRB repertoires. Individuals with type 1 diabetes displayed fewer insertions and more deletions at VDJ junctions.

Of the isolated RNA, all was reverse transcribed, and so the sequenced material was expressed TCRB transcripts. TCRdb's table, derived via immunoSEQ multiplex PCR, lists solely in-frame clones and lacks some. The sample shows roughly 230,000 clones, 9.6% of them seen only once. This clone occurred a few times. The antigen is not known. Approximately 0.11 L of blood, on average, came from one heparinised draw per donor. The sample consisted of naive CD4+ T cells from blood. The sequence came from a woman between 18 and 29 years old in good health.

The CDR3 region is CASSEFGGRGSYNEQFF. The CDR3 DNA reads as TGTGCCAGCAGTGAGTTTGGCGGGAGGGGCTCCTACAATGAGCAGTTCTTC. This chain joins TRBV25-1 and TRBJ2-1; 9 bases match TRBD2. J lost 0 bases, V lost 3 bases, and 6 bases had no gene match. The germline gives CDR1 MGHDK, CDR2 SYGVNS. The CDR3 loop spans 17 amino acids. The full variable domain, completed using reference TRBV25-1 and TRBJ2-1, is EADIYQTPRYLVIGTGKKITLECSQTMGHDKMYWYQQDPGMELHLIHYSYGVNSTEKGDLSSESTVSRIRTEHFPLTLESARPSHTSQYLCASSEFGGRGSYNEQFFGPGTRLTVL.